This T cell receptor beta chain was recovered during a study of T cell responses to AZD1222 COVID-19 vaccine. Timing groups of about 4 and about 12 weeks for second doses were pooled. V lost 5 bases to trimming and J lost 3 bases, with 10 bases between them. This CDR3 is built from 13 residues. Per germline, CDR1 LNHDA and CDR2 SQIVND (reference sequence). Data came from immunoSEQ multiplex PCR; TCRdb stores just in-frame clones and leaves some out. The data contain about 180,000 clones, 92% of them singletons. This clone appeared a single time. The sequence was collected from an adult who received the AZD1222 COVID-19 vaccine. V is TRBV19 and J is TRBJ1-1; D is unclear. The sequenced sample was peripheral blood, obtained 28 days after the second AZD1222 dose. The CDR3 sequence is CASSPSFDTEAFF. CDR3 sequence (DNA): TGTGCCAGTAGTCCTTCATTCGACACTGAAGCTTTCTTT.